Listed below are T cell receptor beta chains from one sample, sequenced in a study of graft-versus-host responses after intestinal transplantation. Their cognate antigens are unknown. Only in-frame clones appear in the TCRdb table, and some are missing; sequencing was by immunoSEQ multiplex PCR. The sample records roughly 93,000 clones, approximately 90% being singletons. The specimen comprised unstimulated CD8+ T cells sorted from spleen or lymph node cells, sampled before transplant. These receptors were taken from a human donor who was the organ donor for an intestinal transplant. Both conserved end residues are trimmed from each CDR3.

v_call cdr3_aa
TRBV6-5 ASSYRPSGYNEQF
TRBV7-8 ASSFGGGETQY
TRBV4-3 ASSHGGAAHEQY
TRBV5-1 ASIPAGGRQETQY
TRBV11-2 ASSSSGGRETQY
TRBV27 ATRQGGRAYEQY
TRBV4-1 ASSQRIRLAETTDTQY
TRBV7-6 ASSLGDLYTGELF
TRBV25-1 ASSAHFSSTDTQY
TRBV27 ASSLTGQGAYEQY
TRBV27 ASSLTGGWYEQY
TRBV10-3 AISESKGVYTEAF
TRBV5-4 ASLMDRGRTDTQY
TRBV5-1 ASSLRTGALTYNEQF
TRBV5-6 ASSFSTSGVETQY
TRBV11-2 ASSLGGLREQF
TRBV5-1 ASSPWTGSLGTDTQY
TRBV9 ASSFGLGTGELF
TRBV2 ASCDGYNEQF
TRBV4-3 ASSQDRGTFAYNEQF
TRBV19 ASFDRGALGEKLF
TRBV11-2 ASSLDGGAPFYGYT
TRBV18 ASSPREDNEQF
TRBV7-9 ASLEGGVKNTIY
TRBV7-9 ASSLAQGAYGYT
TRBV5-6 ASSEGPETQY
TRBV19 ASSIDGTGTDSYEQY
TRBV2 ASSGHPNYGYT
TRBV29-1 SVTGGFSYEQY
TRBV6-4 ASSETPGDNEQF
TRBV28 ASSLPGLTEQF
TRBV15 ATSRGGLAENSGDQY
TRBV19 ASSTQQETGELF
TRBV6-5 ASSYRGQTYGYT
TRBV4-3 ASSQDLGLVTNEQF
TRBV9 ASSPAMGSEQY
TRBV7-8 ASSLTSGMYQETQY
TRBV5-8 ASSVVRGGMRQPQH
TRBV5-4 ASSLGGMGYGYT
TRBV28 ASSYASGAYEQY
TRBV11-2 ASSSGQYNTGELF